These 16 T cell receptor beta chains came from one sample sequenced in a study of radiation and T cells in renal cell carcinoma. This table comes from immunoSEQ multiplex PCR, and its TCRdb copy is limited to in-frame clones, with some not included. The profile shows about 18,000 clones, less than 65% of them singletons. Sample treatment: 15 Gy SBRT to primary tumor, nephrectomy 4 weeks later. Sequenced here: tumor tissue, sampled from a patient whose treatment included radiotherapy and nephrectomy. These receptors were obtained from a man aged 50 or older with renal cell carcinoma.

The V gene is TRBV5-1, the J gene TRBJ2-4; D could derive from TRBD1 or TRBD2 (5 bases each). Germline CDR1 and CDR2: SGHRS and YFSETQ. The CDR3 loop spans 15 amino acids. V was trimmed by 4 bases and J by 8 bases, leaving 19 bases between them. The CDR3 is CASSVAVGVLDIQYF. In DNA, the CDR3 is TGCGCCAGCAGCGTGGCCGTGGGGGTATTGGACATTCAGTACTTC.

This clone was recorded once. The chain combines TRBV13 with TRBJ2-1; the D gene is possibly TRBD1 (5 bases). Trimming shortened V by 5 bases and J by 4 bases, and 9 bases separated the two germline ends. This CDR3 has 13 residues. The germline V gene encodes CDR1 PRHDT and CDR2 FYEKMQ (reference sequence). DNA of the CDR3: TGTGCCAGCAGCATAGACAGTTACAATGAGCAGTTCTTC. Translation: CASSIDSYNEQFF.

This clone is classed as medium-sized. The chain links TRBV5-1 to TRBJ2-1, with 8 bases identical to TRBD2. Per germline, CDR1 SGHRS and CDR2 YFSETQ. CDR3 length: 15 residues. Unmatched junction bases numbered 6, after V lost 4 bases and J lost 3 bases. CDR3 protein: CASSSGTSSYNEQFF. In nucleotides, the CDR3 is TGCGCCAGCAGCAGCGGGACTAGTAGCTACAATGAGCAGTTCTTC.

The chain uses TRBV6-5 and TRBJ2-7; 7 positions match TRBD1. V lost 0 bases, J lost 0 bases, and 5 bases stayed unmatched. The CDR3 spans 16 residues. Germline-derived CDR1 and CDR2 are MNHEY and SVGAGI. CDR3 amino acids: CASSYSLQGDSYEQYF. Written as DNA, the CDR3 is TGTGCCAGCAGTTACTCTTTGCAGGGGGACTCCTACGAGCAGTACTTC.

In its sample, this clone was seen a few times. The J gene is TRBJ2-7, the V gene TRBV29-1; D possibly corresponds to TRBD2 (6 bases). Between the trimmed V and J ends, which lost 3 bases and 4 bases, there was a span of 16 bases. CDR1 is SQVTM, CDR2 ANQGSEA, per germline. This CDR3 has 14 residues. The CDR3 loop is CSVDGGVYPYEQYF. The CDR3 bases are TGCAGCGTTGATGGAGGGGTTTACCCTTACGAGCAGTACTTC.

This clone was picked up a small number of times. This chain connects TRBV29-1 to TRBJ1-2; 10 positions agree with TRBD1. V gave up 4 bases and J gave up 6 bases; unmatched junction bases: 5. Germline lookup yields CDR1 SQVTM and CDR2 ANQGSEA. CDR3 length: 13 amino acids. The CDR3 DNA is TGCAGCGTTGGAGAAGGGACAGGGGATGGCTACACCTTC. Its translation is CSVGEGTGDGYTF.

V gene TRBV4-3 combines with J gene TRBJ1-2, with TRBD1 as a possible D gene (5 bases). Trimming left V 3 bases short and J 1 base short, with 12 bases between. The germline gives CDR1 LGHNA, CDR2 YSLEER. This CDR3 contains 15 residues. This CDR3 is CASSHTRGDNYGYTF. CDR3 nucleotides: TGCGCCAGCAGCCATACCCGGGGGGATAACTATGGCTACACCTTC.

V usage is TRBV29-1 and J usage is TRBJ2-3; no clear D gene. This CDR3 is built from 12 residues. CDR1 is SQVTM and CDR2 is ANQGSEA in the germline V gene. The V end lost 4 bases, the J end lost 4 bases, and 9 bases lay between the germline ends. The CDR3 loop reads CSVVGAPDTQYF. CDR3 in DNA: TGCAGCGTTGTGGGTGCCCCAGATACGCAGTATTTT.

The chain joins TRBV2 to TRBJ2-7; D might be TRBD1 or TRBD2, each matching 5 bases. The CDR3 spans 15 residues. Germline V lookup: CDR1 SNHLY, CDR2 FYNNEI. V was clipped by 11 bases and J by 0 bases, with 20 bases between them. The CDR3 loop reads CAGTLSRGNSYEQYF. The DNA for the CDR3 is TGTGCCGGCACCCTAAGTCGGGGCAACTCCTACGAGCAGTACTTC. Full variable domain (outside the CDR3, taken from reference TRBV2 and TRBJ2-7): EPEVTQTPSHQVTQMGQEVILRCVPISNHLYFYWYRQILGQKVEFLVSFYNNEISEKSEIFDDQFSVERPDGSNFTLKIRSTKLEDSAMYFCAGTLSRGNSYEQYFGPGTRLTVT.

This chain uses TRBV6-5 with TRBJ1-1; the D is unclear. CDR1 MNHEY and CDR2 SVGAGI come from the germline V gene. V was cut by 9 bases and J by 1 base, with 6 bases left in between. The CDR3 is 11 residues long. DNA for the CDR3: TGTGCCAGTCGGAGGAACACTGAAGCTTTCTTT. This codes for CASRRNTEAFF.

A few counts support this clone. This chain connects TRBV18 to TRBJ1-1; no definite D call. V lost 5 bases and J 1 base, leaving 8 bases between the germline ends. Germline loops: CDR1 KGHSH, CDR2 LQKENI. The CDR3 contains 13 residues. The CDR3 DNA follows: TGTGCCAGCTCAGTACACGCGAACACTGAAGCTTTCTTT. It translates to CASSVHANTEAFF.

J is TRBJ2-7 and V is TRBV5-1; no definite D call. The CDR3 length is 14 residues. Germline lookup yields CDR1 SGHRS and CDR2 YFSETQ. V lost 0 bases and J 2 bases, leaving 9 bases between the germline ends. CDR3 amino acids: CASSLATNTYEQYF. The CDR3 DNA reads TGCGCCAGCAGCTTGGCAACAAATACCTACGAGCAGTACTTC.

The chain employs TRBV5-1 and TRBJ2-7; TRBD2 matches 8 bases. This CDR3 region has 13 residues. The germline gives CDR1 SGHRS, CDR2 YFSETQ. The V and J ends lost 4 bases and 7 bases, in that order; junction bases with no gene match: 7. The CDR3 loop is CASSLGGGQEQYF. The CDR3 DNA sequence: TGCGCCAGCAGCCTTGGCGGGGGGCAGGAGCAGTACTTC. Supplemented by reference TRBV5-1 and TRBJ2-7, the full variable domain reads KAGVTQTPRYLIKTRGQQVTLSCSPISGHRSVSWYQQTPGQGLQFLFEYFSETQRNKGNFPGRFSGRQFSNSRSEMNVSTLELGDSALYLCASSLGGGQEQYFGPGTRLTVT.

V gene TRBV7-9 combines with J gene TRBJ2-7; TRBD1 might be the D (6 bases). Trimming removed 5 bases at V and 7 bases at J, with 15 bases between. CDR1 and CDR2 from the germline V gene are SEHNR and FQNEAQ (reference sequence). This CDR3 has 13 amino acids. The CDR3 here is CASSHTGSGEQYF. CDR3 nucleotides: TGTGCCAGCAGCCACACAGGGTCGGGGGAGCAGTACTTC.

The genes are TRBV5-1 and TRBJ2-7, with 7 bases fitting TRBD2. The CDR3 covers 14 residues. V trimming: 5 bases; J trimming: 4 bases; junction bases outside the gene matches: 9. Per the germline V gene, CDR1 is SGHRS and CDR2 is YFSETQ. DNA of the CDR3: TGCGCCAGCAGGCCAGGACTAGGGTCGTACGAGCAGTACTTC. Translated: CASRPGLGSYEQYF.

The chain couples TRBV29-1 to TRBJ2-3; 9 bases are shared with TRBD2. Per the germline V gene, CDR1 is SQVTM and CDR2 is ANQGSEA. J lost 3 bases, V lost 1 base, and 5 bases had no gene match. The CDR3 sequence is 15 residues long. The CDR3 region is CSVEGLAGITDTQYF. CDR3 nucleotide sequence: TGCAGCGTTGAAGGGCTAGCGGGAATAACAGATACGCAGTATTTT.